The 27 T cell receptor beta chains listed next were all sequenced from one sample in a study of identical twins. MiXCR was run by TCRdb on the 5' RACE reads, yielding one entry per CDR3 protein. The table shows under 800,000 distinct CDR3 sequences, with about 20% occurring only once. The same data also contributed to another study, on T cells expressing NK-cell markers.

Sequencing was performed on PBMCs. The receptors originated from a young woman in good health.

V usage is TRBV6-5 and J usage is TRBJ1-3; D gene unclear. This CDR3 comprises 14 residues. Per germline, CDR1 MNHEY and CDR2 SVGAGI. The V end lost 2 bases, the J end lost 0 bases, and 5 bases lay between the germline ends. CDR3 region: CASSYGFSGNTIYF. CDR3 DNA: TGTGCCAGCAGTTACGGTTTCTCTGGAAACACCATATATTTT.

The V call is TRBV2, the J call TRBJ1-6; D gene uncertain. CDR1 is SNHLY, CDR2 FYNNEI, per germline. CDR3 size: 13 residues. The V and J ends lost 8 bases and 10 bases respectively, with 15 bases between them. The CDR3 sequence: CASGVEEGSPLHF. In DNA, the CDR3 is TGTGCCAGCGGGGTGGAAGAGGGATCACCCCTCCACTTT. Looking up the rest from reference TRBV2 and TRBJ1-6 gives the full variable domain: EPEVTQTPSHQVTQMGQEVILRCVPISNHLYFYWYRQILGQKVEFLVSFYNNEISEKSEIFDDQFSVERPDGSNFTLKIRSTKLEDSAMYFCASGVEEGSPLHFGNGTRLTVT.

The sample holds many counts of this clonotype. Relative to the germline gene, one junction end is altered; a read error may explain this. CDR3 in DNA: TGTGCCAGCAGCTTTCGTAACACCCAGGGGGAACAAAGATTC. This encodes CASSFRNTQGEQRF. The rearrangement uses TRBV12-3 or TRBV12-4 and TRBJ2-5; 7 bases match TRBD1. CDR3 length: 14 residues.

This clonotype was observed a handful of times. The J gene is TRBJ2-3, the V gene TRBV6-5; 10 nucleotides line up with TRBD1. The germline CDR1 and CDR2 sequences are MNHEY and SVGAGI. V gave up 6 bases and J gave up 5 bases; unmatched junction bases: 11. This CDR3 has 16 amino acids. Here the CDR3 DNA reads TGTGCCAGCAGCCACTCCGCCGGGACAGGGGTAGATACGCAGTATTTT. Translating it yields CASSHSAGTGVDTQYF.

The V gene is TRBV6-1, the J gene TRBJ2-5, with 11 nucleotides matching TRBD2. J lost 10 bases, V lost 5 bases, and 12 bases had no gene match. The CDR3 extends over 15 amino acids. Germline CDR1 and CDR2: MNHNS and SASEGT. The CDR3 reads CASSRTSGGPPDQYF. As DNA, the CDR3 is TGTGCCAGCAGTCGAACTAGCGGGGGTCCCCCCGACCAGTACTTC.

V usage is TRBV10-3 and J usage is TRBJ2-7; D might be TRBD1 (5 bases). The CDR3 is 12 amino acids. Germline loops: CDR1 ENHRY, CDR2 SYGVKD. V dropped 7 bases and J dropped 0 bases, with 7 bases sitting between them. CDR3 loop: CAIKTVSYEQYF. Written as DNA, the CDR3 is TGTGCCATCAAGACAGTCTCCTACGAGCAGTACTTC.

There are a few counts of this clonotype. In DNA form, the CDR3 reads TGCGCCAGCAGCTCCCCCGGGACAGGATACAATGAGCAGTTCTTC. Translating it yields CASSSPGTGYNEQFF. The chain couples TRBV5-1 to TRBJ2-1, with TRBD1 identical over 8 bases. CDR1 is SGHRS, CDR2 YFSETQ, per germline. The CDR3 runs 15 residues. The V segment lost 3 bases and the J segment 4 bases; nucleotides outside the gene matches: 6.

The chain links TRBV11-3 to TRBJ2-7, with D maybe TRBD2 (5 bases). The CDR3 is 14 amino acids. From germline, CDR1 is SGHNT and CDR2 YENEEA. The V and J ends lost 5 bases and 0 bases respectively, with 11 bases between them. The CDR3 loop is CASSGIASSYEQYF. CDR3 coding DNA: TGTGCCAGCAGCGGAATAGCGTCCTCCTACGAGCAGTACTTC.

The rearrangement links TRBV12-3 or TRBV12-4 to TRBJ2-5, with 10 nucleotides matching TRBD1. The CDR3 has 15 amino acids. V lost 6 bases to trimming and J lost 3 bases; unmatched junction nucleotides: 7. This CDR3 is CASRRGQGSEETQYF. CDR3 in DNA: TGTGCCAGCAGGCGGGGACAGGGGTCGGAAGAGACCCAGTACTTC.

This clonotype was seen more than once but under ten times. The V gene is TRBV10-2, the J gene TRBJ1-5; D is possibly TRBD1 (5 bases). Trimming shortened V by 6 bases and J by 3 bases, and 12 bases separated the two germline ends. This CDR3 has 14 amino acids. Germline V lookup: CDR1 WSHSY, CDR2 SAAADI. CDR3 residues: CASRLGGDNQPQHF. The DNA of the CDR3 is TGCGCCAGCAGGCTGGGAGGGGACAATCAGCCCCAGCATTTT.

This clonotype was seen just once. This chain joins TRBV27 and TRBJ2-7; D possibly corresponds to TRBD1 (6 bases). Germline V CDR1 and CDR2: MNHEY, SMNVEV (reference sequence). Trimming removed 3 bases at V and 3 bases at J, with 12 bases between. The CDR3 contains 14 residues. The CDR3 protein is CASSFDRSLYEQYF. The CDR3 DNA reads as TGTGCCAGCAGTTTTGACAGGTCTCTCTACGAGCAGTACTTC.

The chain combines TRBV5-1 with TRBJ2-7; 11 bases align to TRBD1. J lost 5 bases, V lost 4 bases, and 5 bases had no gene match. From germline, CDR1 is SGHRS and CDR2 YFSETQ. This CDR3 has 14 amino acids. The CDR3 nucleotides are TGCGCCAGCAGCGCGTGGGGACAGGGGGACGAGCAGTACTTC. Protein sequence: CASSAWGQGDEQYF.

This clonotype was picked up many times. The chain joins TRBV9 to TRBJ2-1; D uncertain. CDR1 SGDLS and CDR2 YYNGEE come from the germline V gene. The ends were cut back, 1 base at V and 4 bases at J, with 6 bases in the middle. The CDR3 consists of 13 residues. For the CDR3, the DNA is TGTGCCAGCAGCGTACCTCCTTACAATGAGCAGTTCTTC. Translating it yields CASSVPPYNEQFF.

This sequence joins TRBV4-3 and TRBJ2-1, with D hard to call. The germline CDR1 and CDR2 sequences are LGHNA and YSLEER. CDR3 length: 15 residues. V was clipped by 0 bases and J by 4 bases, with 10 bases between them. CDR3 coding DNA: TGCGCCAGCAGCCAAGATCATGACTTTTACAATGAGCAGTTCTTC. This sequence encodes CASSQDHDFYNEQFF.

The J gene is TRBJ2-1, the V gene TRBV12-3 or TRBV12-4; D gene uncertain. The CDR3 has 12 residues. Trimming removed 6 bases at V and 6 bases at J, with 9 bases between. CDR3 DNA: TGTGCCAGCAGGGTCCCGGGCAATGAGCAGTTCTTC. It yields the protein CASRVPGNEQFF.

The chain uses TRBV5-1 and TRBJ1-1; D uncertain. Trimming took 4 bases from V and 0 from J, leaving 7 bases between them. Germline loops: CDR1 SGHRS, CDR2 YFSETQ. The CDR3 is made up of 13 amino acids. Here the CDR3 reads CASSALVNTEAFF. DNA of the CDR3: TGCGCCAGCAGCGCACTGGTGAACACTGAAGCTTTCTTT.

This rearrangement joins TRBV5-1 to TRBJ2-5, with D maybe TRBD2 (6 bases). Per germline, CDR1 SGHRS and CDR2 YFSETQ. With 0 bases removed from V and 5 bases from J, the gap between germline ends came to 11 bases. The CDR3 is made up of 14 amino acids. The CDR3 DNA reads as TGCGCCAGCAGCTTGGAAGTAGCGGCTGAGACCCAGTACTTC. Residues: CASSLEVAAETQYF.

V and J are TRBV12-3 or TRBV12-4 and TRBJ2-1; weak D call: TRBD1 (6 bases). This CDR3 is built from 15 residues. Trimming shortened V by 6 bases and J by 7 bases, and 19 bases separated the two germline ends. CDR3 sequence: CASSQDRSWRNEQFF. CDR3 bases: TGTGCCAGCAGCCAAGACAGGTCATGGAGGAATGAGCAGTTCTTC.

The table lists this clonotype with a few counts. V gene TRBV7-9 combines with J gene TRBJ2-1, with no clear D. Trimming stripped 5 bases from V and 9 bases from J, with 14 bases between. The CDR3 loop spans 13 amino acids. CDR1 and CDR2 from the germline V gene are SEHNR and FQNEAQ (reference sequence). CDR3 protein: CASSPTALGEQFF. The CDR3 DNA is TGTGCCAGCAGCCCAACTGCGTTGGGTGAGCAGTTCTTC.

This clonotype was seen a few times. This chain uses TRBV6-2 or TRBV6-3 with TRBJ2-3; no clear D gene. Germline CDR1 MNHEY, CDR2 SVGEGT. This CDR3 comprises 15 residues. Trimming removed 7 bases at V and 4 bases at J, with 18 bases between. In nucleotides, the CDR3 is TGTGCCAGCACTAAACGACTTGGGTTTCCAGATACGCAGTATTTT. Translated: CASTKRLGFPDTQYF.

This clonotype was observed a few times. The rearrangement links TRBV20-1 to TRBJ1-1, with TRBD1 as a possible D gene (6 bases). The germline V gene encodes CDR1 DFQATT and CDR2 SNEGSKA (reference sequence). This CDR3 contains 12 residues. In DNA form, the CDR3 reads TGCAGGGGGGCCTCAGGGAAGGCTGAAGCTTTCTTT. Amino acids: CRGASGKAEAFF.

This clonotype has a handful of counts. The chain carries TRBV6-5 and TRBJ2-3; TRBD2 is a possible D gene (7 bases). With 4 bases removed from V and 1 base from J, the gap between germline ends came to 18 bases. The germline gives CDR1 MNHEY, CDR2 SVGAGI. This CDR3 contains 17 residues. The CDR3 loop reads CASSLSGEGMGTDTQYF. The CDR3 bases are TGTGCCAGCAGTTTATCAGGGGAGGGGATGGGCACAGATACGCAGTATTTT.

J is TRBJ2-1 and V is TRBV20-1; 7 positions agree with TRBD2. The junction had 5 bases not matched to a gene; V was cut back by 2 bases and J by 4 bases. Germline loops: CDR1 DFQATT, CDR2 SNEGSKA (reference sequence). CDR3 length equals 14 residues. The DNA of the CDR3 is TGCAGTGCTAGAACGGCTAGCGGATACAATGAGCAGTTCTTC. Its translation: CSARTASGYNEQFF.

This clonotype was detected only a few times. The chain links TRBV11-2 to TRBJ2-7; a weak D match, TRBD1 (5 bases). CDR1 and CDR2 from the germline V gene are SGHAT and FQNNGV. V gave up 5 bases and J gave up 4 bases, with 12 bases separating them. The CDR3 has 13 residues. CDR3: CASSPRRDYEQYF. CDR3 bases: TGTGCCAGCAGCCCACGCAGGGATTACGAGCAGTACTTC.

In this sample, this clonotype turned up many times. The gene calls are TRBV10-3 and TRBJ2-7, with D perhaps TRBD2 (5 bases). Germline loops: CDR1 ENHRY, CDR2 SYGVKD. The V end lost 10 bases, the J end lost 2 bases, and 15 bases lay between the germline ends. This CDR3 has 13 amino acids. CDR3 loop: CATLATETYEQYF. CDR3 bases: TGTGCCACCTTAGCGACTGAAACCTACGAGCAGTACTTC.

V is TRBV7-9 and J is TRBJ1-5, with D possibly matching TRBD1 (5 bases). Per germline, CDR1 SEHNR and CDR2 FQNEAQ (reference sequence). V dropped 5 bases and J dropped 5 bases, with 10 bases sitting between them. The CDR3 has 13 amino acids. Written as DNA, the CDR3 is TGTGCCAGCAGCAAGGACACATATCAGCCCCAGCATTTT. Translated: CASSKDTYQPQHF.

This clonotype has a count of ten or more. The gene calls are TRBV5-5 and TRBJ2-7, with TRBD2 identical over 8 bases. The CDR3 runs to 16 residues. Germline V gene lookup returns CDR1 SGHKS and CDR2 YYEKEE (reference sequence). Germline trimming cut 6 bases from V and 0 bases from J; bases unmatched to any gene: 11. CDR3 protein: CASNPVLSGSSYEQYF. The CDR3 bases are TGTGCCAGCAACCCAGTACTGAGCGGGAGCTCCTACGAGCAGTACTTC. Full variable domain (rest looked up from reference TRBV5-5 and TRBJ2-7): DAGVTQSPTHLIKTRGQQVTLRCSPISGHKSVSWYQQVLGQGPQFIFQYYEKEERGRGNFPDRFSARQFPNYSSELNVNALLLGDSALYLCASNPVLSGSSYEQYFGPGTRLTVT.